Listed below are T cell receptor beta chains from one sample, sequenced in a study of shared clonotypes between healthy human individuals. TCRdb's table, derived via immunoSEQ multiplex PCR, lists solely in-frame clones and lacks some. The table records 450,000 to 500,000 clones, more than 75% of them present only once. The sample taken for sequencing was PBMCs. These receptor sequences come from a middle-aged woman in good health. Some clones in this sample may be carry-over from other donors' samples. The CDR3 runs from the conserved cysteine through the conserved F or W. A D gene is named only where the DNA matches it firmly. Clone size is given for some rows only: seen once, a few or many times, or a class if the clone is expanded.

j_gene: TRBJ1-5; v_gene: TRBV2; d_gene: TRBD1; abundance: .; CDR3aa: CASSQQGAGQPQHF; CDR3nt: TGTGCCAGCAGTCAACAGGGGGCTGGGCAGCCCCAGCATTTT
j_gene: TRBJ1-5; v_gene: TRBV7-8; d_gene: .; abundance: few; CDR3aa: CASSLAGYGNQPQHF; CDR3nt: TGTGCCAGCAGCTTAGCAGGGTATGGCAATCAGCCCCAGCATTTT
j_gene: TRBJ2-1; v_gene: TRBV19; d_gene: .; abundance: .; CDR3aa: CASRGSRDPTRNEQFF; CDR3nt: TGTGCCAGTAGAGGTTCGCGGGACCCGACTAGGAATGAGCAGTTCTTC
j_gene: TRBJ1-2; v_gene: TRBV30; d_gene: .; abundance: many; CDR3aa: CAWSRGANYGYTF; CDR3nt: TGTGCCTGGAGTAGGGGCGCCAACTATGGCTACACCTTC
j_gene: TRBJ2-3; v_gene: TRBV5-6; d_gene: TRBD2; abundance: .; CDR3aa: CASSYTSGSVSDTQYF; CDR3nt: TGTGCCAGCAGCTATACTAGCGGGAGTGTTTCAGATACGCAGTATTTT
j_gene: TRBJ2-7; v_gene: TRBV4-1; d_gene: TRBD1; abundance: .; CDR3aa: CASSPKTGNYEQYF; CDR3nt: TGCGCCAGCAGCCCAAAGACAGGGAACTACGAGCAGTACTTC
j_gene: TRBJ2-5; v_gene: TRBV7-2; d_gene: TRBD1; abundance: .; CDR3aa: CASSFHRGETQYF; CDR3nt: TGTGCCAGCAGCTTCCACAGGGGAGAGACCCAGTACTTC
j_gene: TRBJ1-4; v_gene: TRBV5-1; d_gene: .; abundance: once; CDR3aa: CASSLVAGAEKLFF; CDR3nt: TGCGCCAGCAGCTTGGTCGCAGGGGCGGAAAAACTGTTTTTT
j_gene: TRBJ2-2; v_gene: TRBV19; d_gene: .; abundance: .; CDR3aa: CASSTDGLYTGELFF; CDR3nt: TGTGCCAGTAGTACTGACGGACTTTACACCGGGGAGCTGTTTTTT
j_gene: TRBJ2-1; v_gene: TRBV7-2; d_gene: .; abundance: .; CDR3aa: CASSFRLSYNEQFF; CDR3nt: TGTGCCAGCAGCTTCCGACTATCTTACAATGAGCAGTTCTTC
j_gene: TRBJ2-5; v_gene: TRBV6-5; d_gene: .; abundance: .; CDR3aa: CASSQNWRGQETQYF; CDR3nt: TGTGCCAGCAGCCAAAACTGGCGTGGGCAAGAGACCCAGTACTTC
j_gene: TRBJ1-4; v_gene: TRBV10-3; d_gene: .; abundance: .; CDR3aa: CAISATATNEKLFF; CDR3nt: TGTGCCATCAGCGCTACAGCAACTAATGAAAAACTGTTTTTT
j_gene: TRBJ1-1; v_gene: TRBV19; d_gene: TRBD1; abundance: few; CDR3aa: CAALIPGGKNSEAFF; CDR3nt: TGTGCCGCCCTAATTCCAGGGGGCAAAAACTCTGAAGCTTTCTTT
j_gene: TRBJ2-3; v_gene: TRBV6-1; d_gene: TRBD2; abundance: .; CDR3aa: CAIPLAGVSDTQYF; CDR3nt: TGTGCCATACCACTAGCGGGAGTGTCAGATACGCAGTATTTT
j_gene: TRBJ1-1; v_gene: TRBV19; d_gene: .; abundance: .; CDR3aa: CASSIKQPNTEAFF; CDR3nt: TGTGCCAGTAGTATTAAACAGCCGAACACTGAAGCTTTCTTT
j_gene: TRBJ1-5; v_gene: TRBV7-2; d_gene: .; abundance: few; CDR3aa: CASSLRAAGVVGQPQHF; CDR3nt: TGTGCCAGCAGCTTAAGGGCCGCAGGGGTCGTGGGACAGCCCCAGCATTTT
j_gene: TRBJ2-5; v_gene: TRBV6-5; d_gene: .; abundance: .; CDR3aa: CALSPGRAQETQYF; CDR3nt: TGTGCCCTCAGTCCCGGCAGGGCCCAAGAGACCCAGTACTTC
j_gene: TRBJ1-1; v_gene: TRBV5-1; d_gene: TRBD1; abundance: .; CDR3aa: CASSYTGDTEAFF; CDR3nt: TGCGCCAGCAGCTATACAGGGGACACTGAAGCTTTCTTT
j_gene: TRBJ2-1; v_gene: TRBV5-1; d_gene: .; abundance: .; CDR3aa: CASSLNSNRDEQFF; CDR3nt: TGCGCCAGCAGCTTGAACTCGAACCGGGATGAGCAGTTCTTC
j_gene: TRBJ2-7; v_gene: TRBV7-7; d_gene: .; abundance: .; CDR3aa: CASSPDRNSYEQYF; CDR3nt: TGTGCCAGCAGCCCCGACAGGAACTCCTACGAGCAGTACTTC
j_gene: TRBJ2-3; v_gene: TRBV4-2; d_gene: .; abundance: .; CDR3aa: CASSHAPFVADSTDTQYF; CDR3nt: TGTGCCAGCAGCCATGCTCCATTCGTAGCGGATAGCACAGATACGCAGTATTTT
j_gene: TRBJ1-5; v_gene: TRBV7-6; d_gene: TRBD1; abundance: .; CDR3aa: CASSLASLNGTGIVSNQPQHF; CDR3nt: TGTGCCAGCAGCTTAGCCTCACTCAATGGGACAGGGATAGTCAGCAATCAGCCCCAGCATTTT
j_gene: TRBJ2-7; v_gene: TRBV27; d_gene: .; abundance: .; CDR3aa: CASSEAEEGSYEQYF; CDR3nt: TGTGCCAGCAGTGAAGCGGAGGAGGGGTCCTACGAGCAGTACTTC
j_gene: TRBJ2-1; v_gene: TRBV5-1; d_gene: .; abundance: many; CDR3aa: CASSFKGLNDEQFF; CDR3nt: TGCGCCAGCAGCTTCAAGGGCCTAAACGATGAGCAGTTCTTC
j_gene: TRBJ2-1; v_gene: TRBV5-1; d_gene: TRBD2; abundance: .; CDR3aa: CASSATSNSYNEQFF; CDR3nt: TGCGCCAGCAGCGCGACTAGCAATTCTTACAATGAGCAGTTCTTC
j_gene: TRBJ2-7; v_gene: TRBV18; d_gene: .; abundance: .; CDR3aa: CASSPGTSDHEQYF; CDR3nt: TGTGCCAGCTCACCTGGCACCTCTGATCACGAGCAGTACTTC
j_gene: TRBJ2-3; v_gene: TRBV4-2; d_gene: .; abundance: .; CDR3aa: CASSDKGTPDTQYF; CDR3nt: TGTGCCAGCAGTGATAAAGGGACCCCCGATACGCAGTATTTT
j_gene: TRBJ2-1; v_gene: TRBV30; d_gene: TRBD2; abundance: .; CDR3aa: CAWNRPSGYNEQFF; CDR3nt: TGTGCCTGGAATCGTCCTAGCGGCTACAATGAGCAGTTCTTC
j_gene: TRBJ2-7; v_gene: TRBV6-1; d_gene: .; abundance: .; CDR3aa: CASTSGTDYYEQYF; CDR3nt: TGTGCCAGCACCTCTGGGACGGATTACTACGAGCAGTACTTC
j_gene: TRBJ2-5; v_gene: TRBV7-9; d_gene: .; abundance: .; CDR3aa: CASSLGSARGEETQYF; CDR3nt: TGTGCCAGCAGCTTAGGCAGCGCAAGGGGGGAAGAGACCCAGTACTTC
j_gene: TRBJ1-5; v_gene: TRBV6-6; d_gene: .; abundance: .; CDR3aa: CASSYAGGGGNQPQHF; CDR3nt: TGTGCCAGCAGTTATGCCGGGGGTGGGGGCAATCAGCCCCAGCATTTT
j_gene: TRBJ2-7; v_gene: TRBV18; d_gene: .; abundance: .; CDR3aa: CASGARATGYEQYF; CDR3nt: TGTGCCAGCGGGGCGAGGGCCACCGGCTACGAGCAGTACTTC
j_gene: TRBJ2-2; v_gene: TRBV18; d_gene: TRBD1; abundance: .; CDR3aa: CASSQGTGPTGGELFF; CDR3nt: TGTGCCAGCTCACAGGGGACAGGGCCGACCGGCGGGGAGCTGTTTTTT
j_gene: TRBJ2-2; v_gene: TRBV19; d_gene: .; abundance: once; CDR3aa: CASSRRADTGELFF; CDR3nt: TGTGCCAGTAGTAGGCGGGCGGACACCGGGGAGCTGTTTTTT
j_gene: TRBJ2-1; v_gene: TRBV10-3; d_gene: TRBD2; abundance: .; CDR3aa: CAIGGGNEQFF; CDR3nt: TGTGCCATCGGGGGGGGCAATGAGCAGTTCTTC
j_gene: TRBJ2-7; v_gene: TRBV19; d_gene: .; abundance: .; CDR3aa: CASSFQGGGYEQYF; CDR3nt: TGTGCCAGTAGTTTTCAAGGGGGGGGTTACGAGCAGTACTTC